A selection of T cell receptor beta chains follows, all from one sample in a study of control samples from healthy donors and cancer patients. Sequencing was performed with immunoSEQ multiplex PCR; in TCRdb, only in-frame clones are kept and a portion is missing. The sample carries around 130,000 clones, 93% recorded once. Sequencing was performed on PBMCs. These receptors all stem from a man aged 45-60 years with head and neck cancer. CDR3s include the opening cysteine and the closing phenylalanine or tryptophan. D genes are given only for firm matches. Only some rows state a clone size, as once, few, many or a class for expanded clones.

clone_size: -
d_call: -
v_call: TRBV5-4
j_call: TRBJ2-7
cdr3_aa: CASSPETIFMGDEQYF
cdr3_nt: TGTGCCAGCAGCCCGGAAACCATCTTTATGGGAGACGAGCAGTACTTC

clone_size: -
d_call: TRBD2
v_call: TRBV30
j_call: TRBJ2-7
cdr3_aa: CAWSGGGPSYEQYF
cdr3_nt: TGTGCCTGGAGTGGGGGAGGGCCTTCCTACGAGCAGTACTTC

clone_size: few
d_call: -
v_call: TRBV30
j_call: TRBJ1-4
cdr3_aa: CAWSTPGSLNEKLFF
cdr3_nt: TGTGCCTGGAGTACCCCAGGCAGCTTAAATGAAAAACTGTTTTTT

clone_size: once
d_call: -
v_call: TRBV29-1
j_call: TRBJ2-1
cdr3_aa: CSVEDREPGDEQFF
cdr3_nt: TGCAGCGTTGAAGATCGGGAACCTGGGGATGAGCAGTTCTTC

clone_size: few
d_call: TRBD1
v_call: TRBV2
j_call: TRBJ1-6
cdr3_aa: CASKWNRGNNSPLHF
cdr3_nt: TGTGCCAGCAAGTGGAACAGGGGGAATAATTCACCCCTCCACTTT

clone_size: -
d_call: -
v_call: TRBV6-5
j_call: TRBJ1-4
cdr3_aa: CASRRQGDEKLFF
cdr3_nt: TGTGCCAGCAGAAGGCAGGGCGATGAAAAACTGTTTTTT

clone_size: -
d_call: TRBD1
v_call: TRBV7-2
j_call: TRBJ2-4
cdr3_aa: CASSLQLGRGLQNIQYF
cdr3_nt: TGTGCCAGCAGCTTACAGCTGGGTAGGGGGCTCCAAAACATTCAGTACTTC

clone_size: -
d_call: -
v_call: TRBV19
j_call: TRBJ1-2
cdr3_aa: CASRRWTGAGGYTF
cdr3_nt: TGTGCCAGTAGGCGCTGGACGGGCGCGGGGGGCTACACCTTC

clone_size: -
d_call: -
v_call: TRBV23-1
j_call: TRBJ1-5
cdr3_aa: CASHLIKPQHF
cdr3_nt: TGCGCCAGCCATCTAATTAAGCCCCAGCATTTT

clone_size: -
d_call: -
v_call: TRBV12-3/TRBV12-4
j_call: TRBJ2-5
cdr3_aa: CASSPDSMRTQYF
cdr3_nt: TGTGCCAGCAGTCCAGACAGTATGAGGACCCAGTACTTC

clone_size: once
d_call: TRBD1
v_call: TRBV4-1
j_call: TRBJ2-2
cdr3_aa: CASSQVAGTGARNTGELFF
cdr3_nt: TGCGCCAGCAGCCAAGTCGCCGGGACAGGAGCGAGGAACACCGGGGAGCTGTTTTTT

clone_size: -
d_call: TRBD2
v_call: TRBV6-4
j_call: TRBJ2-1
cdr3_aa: CASSDGLADEQFF
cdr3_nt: TGTGCCAGCAGTGACGGACTAGCGGATGAGCAGTTCTTC

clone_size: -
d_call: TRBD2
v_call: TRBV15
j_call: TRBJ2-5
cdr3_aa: CATSRTGTSKETQYF
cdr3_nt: TGTGCCACCAGCAGAACCGGGACTAGCAAAGAGACCCAGTACTTC

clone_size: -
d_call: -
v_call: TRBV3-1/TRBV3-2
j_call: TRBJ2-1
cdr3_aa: CASSQDGWSNEQFF
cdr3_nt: TGTGCCAGCAGCCAAGATGGTTGGTCCAATGAGCAGTTCTTC

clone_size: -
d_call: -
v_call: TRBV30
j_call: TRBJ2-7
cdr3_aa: CAWSAGPRSSYEQYF
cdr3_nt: TGTGCCTGGAGCGCTGGACCCAGAAGCTCCTACGAGCAGTACTTC

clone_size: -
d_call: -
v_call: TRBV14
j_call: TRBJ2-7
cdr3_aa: CASSRRWAYEQYF
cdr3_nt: TGTGCCAGCAGCCGAAGGTGGGCCTACGAGCAGTACTTC

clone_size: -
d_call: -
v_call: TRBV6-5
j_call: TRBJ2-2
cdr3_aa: CASSYSTGELFF
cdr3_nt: TGTGCCAGCAGTTACTCGACCGGGGAGCTGTTTTTT

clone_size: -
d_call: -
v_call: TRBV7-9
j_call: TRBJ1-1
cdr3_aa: CASSLRGTEAFF
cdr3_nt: TGTGCCAGCAGCCTAAGAGGCACTGAAGCTTTCTTT

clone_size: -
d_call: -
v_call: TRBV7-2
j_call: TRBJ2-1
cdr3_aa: CASSLWGASSYNEQFF
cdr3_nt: TGTGCCAGCAGCTTATGGGGCGCCAGCTCCTACAATGAGCAGTTCTTC

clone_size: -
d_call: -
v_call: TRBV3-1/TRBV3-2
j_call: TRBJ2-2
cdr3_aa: CASSPPLGGTGELFF
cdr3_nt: TGTGCCAGCAGCCCCCCCTTGGGTGGCACCGGGGAGCTGTTTTTT

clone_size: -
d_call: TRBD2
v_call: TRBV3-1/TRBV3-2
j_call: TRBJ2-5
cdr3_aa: CASSLRRASGGLETQYF
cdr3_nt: TGTGCCAGCAGCCTCAGAAGGGCTAGCGGGGGGCTGGAGACCCAGTACTTC

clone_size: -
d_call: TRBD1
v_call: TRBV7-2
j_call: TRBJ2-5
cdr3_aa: CASSPGTVETQYF
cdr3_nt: TGTGCCAGCAGCCCAGGGACAGTAGAGACCCAGTACTTC

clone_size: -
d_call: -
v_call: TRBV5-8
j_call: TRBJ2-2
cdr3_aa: CATRNPGPVRGGELFF
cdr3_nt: TGTGCCACCAGAAACCCCGGGCCCGTTAGAGGCGGGGAGCTGTTTTTT

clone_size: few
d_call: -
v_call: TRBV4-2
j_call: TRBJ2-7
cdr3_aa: CASSQEATGRPYEQYF
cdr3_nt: TGTGCCAGCAGCCAAGAAGCGACAGGGAGGCCCTACGAGCAGTACTTC

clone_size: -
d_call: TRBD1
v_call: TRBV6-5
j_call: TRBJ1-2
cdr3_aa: CASSPQGAQGYTF
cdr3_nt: TGTGCCAGCAGCCCCCAGGGGGCTCAAGGCTACACCTTC

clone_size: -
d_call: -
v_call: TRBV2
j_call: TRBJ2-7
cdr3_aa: CASSEGDPSEQYF
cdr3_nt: TGTGCCAGCAGTGAGGGGGATCCCTCCGAGCAGTACTTC

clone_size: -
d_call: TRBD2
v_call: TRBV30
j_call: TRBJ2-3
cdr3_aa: CAWSRGGGGDTQYF
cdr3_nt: TGTGCCTGGAGTCGCGGCGGGGGGGGAGATACGCAGTATTTT

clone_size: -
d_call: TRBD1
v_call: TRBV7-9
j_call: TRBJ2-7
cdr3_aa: CASSGQGNYEQYF
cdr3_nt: TGTGCCAGCAGCGGACAGGGCAATTACGAGCAGTACTTC

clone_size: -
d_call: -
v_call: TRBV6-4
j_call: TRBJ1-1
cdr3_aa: CASSALGHTEAFF
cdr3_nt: TGTGCCAGCAGCGCCTTGGGCCACACTGAAGCTTTCTTT

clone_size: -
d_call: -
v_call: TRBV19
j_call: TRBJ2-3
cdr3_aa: CASTPAGGDGTDTQYF
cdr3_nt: TGTGCCAGTACCCCGGCCGGAGGGGATGGGACAGATACGCAGTATTTT

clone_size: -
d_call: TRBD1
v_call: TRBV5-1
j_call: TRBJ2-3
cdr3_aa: CASSLRQGADTQYF
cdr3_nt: TGCGCCAGCAGCTTGAGGCAGGGGGCAGATACGCAGTATTTT

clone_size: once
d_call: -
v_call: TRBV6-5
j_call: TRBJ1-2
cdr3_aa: CASRPDGTSAYTF
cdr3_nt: TGTGCCAGCAGGCCCGACGGGACATCTGCCTACACCTTC

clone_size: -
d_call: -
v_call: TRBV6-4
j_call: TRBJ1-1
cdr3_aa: CASSDEVCGENTEAFF
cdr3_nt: TGTGCCAGCAGTGACGAAGTCTGCGGTGAGAACACTGAAGCTTTCTTT

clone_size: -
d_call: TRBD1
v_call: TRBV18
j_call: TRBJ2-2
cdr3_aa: CASSPRGPISVTGELFF
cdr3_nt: TGTGCCAGCTCACCTAGGGGGCCAATCAGTGTCACCGGGGAGCTGTTTTTT

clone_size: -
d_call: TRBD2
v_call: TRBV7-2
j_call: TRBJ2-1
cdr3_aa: CASSSGLAGGNEQFF
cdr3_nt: TGTGCCAGCAGCTCGGGACTAGCGGGGGGCAATGAGCAGTTCTTC

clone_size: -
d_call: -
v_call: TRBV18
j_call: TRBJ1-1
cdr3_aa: CASSPLQENTEAFF
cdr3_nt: TGTGCCAGCTCACCGTTACAGGAGAACACTGAAGCTTTCTTT

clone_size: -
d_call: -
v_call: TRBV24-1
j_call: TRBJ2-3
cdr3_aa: CATSGASTDTQYF
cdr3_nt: TGTGCCACCAGTGGGGCTAGCACAGATACGCAGTATTTT

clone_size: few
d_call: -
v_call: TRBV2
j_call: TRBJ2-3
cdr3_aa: CASSEMGSTDTQYF
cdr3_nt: TGTGCCAGCAGTGAAATGGGTAGCACAGATACGCAGTATTTT

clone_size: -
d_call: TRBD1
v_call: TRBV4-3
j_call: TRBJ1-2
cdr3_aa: CASSRRTGGRDSVGYTF
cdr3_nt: TGCGCCAGCAGCCGCCGGACAGGGGGAAGAGACTCGGTGGGCTACACCTTC

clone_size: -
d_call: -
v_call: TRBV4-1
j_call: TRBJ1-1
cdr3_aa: CASSPLGLGRNTEAFF
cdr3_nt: TGCGCCAGCAGCCCCCTCGGTCTGGGGAGAAACACTGAAGCTTTCTTT

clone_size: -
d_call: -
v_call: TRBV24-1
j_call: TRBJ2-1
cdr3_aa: CATTGWFNQWILINEQFF
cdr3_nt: TGTGCCACCACAGGGTGGTTTAATCAATGGATCTTGATCAATGAGCAGTTCTTC

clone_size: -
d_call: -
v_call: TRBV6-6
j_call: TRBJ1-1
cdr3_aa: CASSTTGSSPEAFF
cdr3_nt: TGTGCCAGCAGTACAACAGGGTCTTCGCCTGAAGCTTTCTTT

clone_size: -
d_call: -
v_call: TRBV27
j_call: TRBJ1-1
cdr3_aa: CASSLELNTEAFF
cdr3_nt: TGTGCCAGCAGTCTAGAGTTGAACACTGAAGCTTTCTTT

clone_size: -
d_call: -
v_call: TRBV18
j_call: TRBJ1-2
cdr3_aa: CASSRLAAEGGGYTF
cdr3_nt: TGTGCCAGCTCCCGCCTGGCCGCCGAAGGCGGTGGCTACACCTTC

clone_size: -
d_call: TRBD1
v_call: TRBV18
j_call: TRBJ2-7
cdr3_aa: CASCQDRVNYEQYF
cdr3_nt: TGTGCCAGCTGCCAGGACAGGGTGAACTACGAGCAGTACTTC